This entry concerns a single T cell receptor beta chain. Trimming removed 4 bases from V and 4 bases from J; junction bases left unmatched: 9. This CDR3 is built from 15 residues. Germline V CDR1 and CDR2: SGHNT, YYREEE (reference sequence). Enrollment shut out patients with autoimmune disease history or systemic immunosuppression. The sample is drawn from a study of OX40 agonist ivuxolimab in advanced cancers. Libraries were prepared by immunoSEQ multiplex PCR; TCRdb keeps only in-frame clonotypes and omits some of them. The sample lists roughly 76,000 clones; approximately 85% were seen once. This sequence joins TRBV5-4 and TRBJ2-5; TRBD1 aligns across 8 bases. This clonotype was sampled from an adult with an advanced solid tumor such as melanoma, head and neck, liver or kidney cancer. Sequencing was performed on CD4+ or CD8+ T cells sorted from blood, taken in a trial of the OX40 agonist ivuxolimab. This CDR3 reads CASSDKLQGGETQYF. The CDR3 nucleotides are TGTGCCAGCAGCGACAAGTTACAGGGGGGAGAGACCCAGTACTTC.